Listed below are T cell receptor beta chains from one sample, sequenced in a study of blood T cell repertoires in COVID-19. Data came from immunoSEQ multiplex PCR; TCRdb stores just in-frame clones and leaves some out. The sample contains approximately 200,000 clones, 85% of which appear only once. The sequencing input was peripheral blood. All receptors come from a middle-aged man with acute or convalescent COVID-19. Both conserved end residues are part of each CDR3. The D gene is left open where the match is weak. Some rows mark clone size as missing; the rest say once, few, many or name a class of expanded clone.

>.|TRBJ1-2|TRBV11-2|once
TGTGCCAGCAGCTTAGGGGGGGTTGGCTATGGCTACACCTTC
CASSLGGVGYGYTF
>TRBD1|TRBJ2-2|TRBV7-2|.
TGTGCCAGCAGCTTCCCCGCCGACAGGGCTTACACCGGGGAGCTGTTTTTT
CASSFPADRAYTGELFF
>.|TRBJ2-2|TRBV10-2|.
TGCGCCAGCAGGAACAGGGACCTGGGGTTGGTGGCCGGGGAGCTGTTTTTT
CASRNRDLGLVAGELFF
>.|TRBJ2-2|TRBV14|.
TGTGCCAGCAGAGGGCCCCGAGAGGGCACCGGGGAGCTGTTTTTT
CASRGPREGTGELFF
>TRBD1|TRBJ1-3|TRBV9|.
TGTGCCAGCAGCCTGGGACAGGGCTGGGACACCATATATTTT
CASSLGQGWDTIYF
>TRBD2|TRBJ2-5|TRBV3-1/TRBV3-2|.
TGTGCCAGCAGGCGGGGGTTCCAAGAGACCCAGTACTTC
CASRRGFQETQYF
>.|TRBJ2-1|TRBV9|.
TGTGCCAGCAGCGTAGGAGGTGGGTCCTACAATGAGCAGTTCTTC
CASSVGGGSYNEQFF
>.|TRBJ1-1|TRBV28|.
TGTGCCAGCATATCTCCGGCGGACACTGAAGCTTTCTTT
CASISPADTEAFF
>.|TRBJ1-2|TRBV14|.
TGTGCCAGCAGCCCATACAGGGCGAACTATGGCTACACCTTC
CASSPYRANYGYTF
>.|TRBJ1-4|TRBV6-5|.
TGTGCCAGCTCGAGATTTAATGAAAAACTGTTTTTT
CASSRFNEKLFF
>TRBD1|TRBJ2-7|TRBV19|.
TGTGCCAGTTCTCCGGGACAGGGGGCTCACGAGCAGTACTTC
CASSPGQGAHEQYF
>.|TRBJ2-1|TRBV5-6|.
TGTGCCAGCAGCTGGGCATATGAGCAGTTCTTC
CASSWAYEQFF
>.|TRBJ1-5|TRBV4-2|.
TGTGCCAGCAGCCAAGAAGCAGGGGAAGCGACGCAGCCCCAGCATTTT
CASSQEAGEATQPQHF
>TRBD1|TRBJ2-7|TRBV7-2|.
TGTGCCAGCAGCCCTTGGTCGGGACAGGCCTACGAGCAGTACTTC
CASSPWSGQAYEQYF
>TRBD1|TRBJ1-2|TRBV3-1/TRBV3-2|.
TGTGCCAGCAGCCCTCGGGACAGGGACTATGGCTACACCTTC
CASSPRDRDYGYTF
>TRBD1|TRBJ1-1|TRBV5-1|once
TGCGCCAGCAGCTTGGCCCGGGACAGGAACACTGAAGCTTTCTTT
CASSLARDRNTEAFF
>.|TRBJ2-7|TRBV5-6|.
TGTGCCAGCAGCCGATTTCTAGCTGAGAGCTCCTACGAGCAGTACTTC
CASSRFLAESSYEQYF
>TRBD2|TRBJ2-5|TRBV9|.
TGTGCCAGCAGCGCTCTAGCGGCGTTGGGAGAGACCCAGTACTTC
CASSALAALGETQYF
>TRBD2|TRBJ2-7|TRBV6-5|.
TGTGCCAGCAGCTACCTAGCGGGGGGCCTTTACGAGCAGTACTTC
CASSYLAGGLYEQYF
>.|TRBJ2-1|TRBV15|.
TGTGCCACCAGCAGAGATCGGGGAATCCAGTTCTTC
CATSRDRGIQFF
>.|TRBJ1-4|TRBV18|.
TGTGCCAGCTCACCAGGGCTGGATGAAAAACTGTTTTTT
CASSPGLDEKLFF
>TRBD1|TRBJ1-6|TRBV6-6|.
TGTGCCAGCAGGGAGACAGGGGATAATTCACCCCTCCACTTT
CASRETGDNSPLHF
>TRBD1|TRBJ1-1|TRBV3-1/TRBV3-2|.
TGTGCCAGCAGCCAAGAGGAGACAGGGGGCCTGAATACTGAAGCTTTCTTT
CASSQEETGGLNTEAFF
>.|TRBJ1-4|TRBV2|.
TGTGCCAGCAGGAGGACAGTCGATAATGAAAAACTGTTTTTT
CASRRTVDNEKLFF
>TRBD1|TRBJ1-6|TRBV11-2|once
TGTGCCAGCAGAGGGGACAGCCATTATAATTCACCCCTCCACTTT
CASRGDSHYNSPLHF
>TRBD2|TRBJ2-7|TRBV5-4|.
TGTGCCAGCAGTCGAAAAACTAGCGGGGGGTCCTACGAGCAGTACTTC
CASSRKTSGGSYEQYF
>.|TRBJ1-2|TRBV2|.
TGTGCCAGCAGTAAGGACTCGAGTATGCAAGGAGGCTACACCTTC
CASSKDSSMQGGYTF
>.|TRBJ1-2|TRBV6-5|.
TGTGCCAGCAGGGGGGGTGATTATGGCTACACCTTC
CASRGGDYGYTF
>.|TRBJ1-2|TRBV30|.
TGTGCCTGGACTACGGGATCCACCGGGTATGGCTACACCTTC
CAWTTGSTGYGYTF
>.|TRBJ2-1|TRBV3-1/TRBV3-2|.
TGTGCCAGCAGCCAAGAGTGGGCAGGCAGTTACGCCGGTCCGTTCTTC
CASSQEWAGSYAGPFF
>.|TRBJ1-1|TRBV11-2|.
TGTGCCGGCGGGGAGAGTAGTATCGCTGAAGCTTTCTTT
CAGGESSIAEAFF
>.|TRBJ1-1|TRBV5-1|.
TGCGCCAGCAGCACTCGGACCGGGATGAACACTGAAGCTTTCTTT
CASSTRTGMNTEAFF